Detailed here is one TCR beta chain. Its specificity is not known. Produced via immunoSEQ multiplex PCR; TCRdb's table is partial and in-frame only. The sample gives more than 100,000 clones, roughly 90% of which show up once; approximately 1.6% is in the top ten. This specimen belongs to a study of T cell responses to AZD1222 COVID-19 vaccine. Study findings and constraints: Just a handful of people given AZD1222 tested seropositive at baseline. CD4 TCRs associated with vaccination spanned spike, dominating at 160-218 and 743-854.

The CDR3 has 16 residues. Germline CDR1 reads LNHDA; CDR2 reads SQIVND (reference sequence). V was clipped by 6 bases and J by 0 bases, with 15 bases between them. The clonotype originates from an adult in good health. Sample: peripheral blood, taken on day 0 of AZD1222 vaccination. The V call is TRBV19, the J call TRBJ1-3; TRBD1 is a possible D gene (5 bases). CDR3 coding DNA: TGTGCCAGTAGCGTCATGGGAACAGGCTCTGGAAACACCATATATTTT. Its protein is CASSVMGTGSGNTIYF. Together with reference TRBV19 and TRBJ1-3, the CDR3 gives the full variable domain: DGGITQSPKYLFRKEGQNVTLSCEQNLNHDAMYWYRQDPGQGLRLIYYSQIVNDFQKGDIAEGYSVSREKKESFPLTVTSAQKNPTAFYLCASSVMGTGSGNTIYFGEGSWLTVV.